These 5 T cell receptor beta chains came from one sample sequenced in a study of blood T cells in healthy people across ages. For the second PCR, which ran for about 7 to 12 cycles, a sample-barcoded 5' primer and a J-beta primer mix were used. TCRdb itself ran the 5' RACE reads through MiXCR, one entry per CDR3 protein. The sample records some 940,000 distinct CDR3 sequences, roughly 29% being singletons. The same specimen was also included in a second study, on T cells of mothers and their children.

Source material: blood. These receptors came from a middle-aged woman in good health.

This clonotype was observed many times. The gene calls are TRBV6-6 and TRBJ2-4; D remains ambiguous. V lost 5 bases and J lost 1, with 9 bases in between. The CDR3 is made up of 14 amino acids. Germline V gives CDR1 MNHNY, CDR2 SVGAGI (reference sequence). CDR3 nucleotides: TGTGCCAGCAGTATATTGGAGGCCAAAAACATTCAGTACTTC. This gives the protein CASSILEAKNIQYF.

The CDR3: CASSPRPGGNEQFF. CDR3 nucleotides: TGTGCCAGCAGCCCCCGCCCAGGGGGGAATGAGCAGTTCTTC. The chain is built from TRBV3-1 and TRBJ2-1; a weak D match, TRBD1 (7 bases). This CDR3 is 14 amino acids long. Germline V gives CDR1 LGHDT, CDR2 YNNKEL (reference sequence). Trimming removed 4 bases from V and 7 bases from J, with 14 bases in between.

The chain recombines TRBV7-9 with TRBJ1-2; D ambiguous. Trimming removed 1 base from V and 7 bases from J, with 16 bases in between. There are 15 residues in the CDR3. CDR1 SEHNR and CDR2 FQNEAQ come from the germline V gene (reference sequence). The CDR3 sequence is CASSLVQTNVAGYTF. In nucleotides, the CDR3 is TGTGCCAGCAGCTTAGTCCAGACGAATGTCGCTGGCTACACCTTC.

In this sample, this clonotype turned up once. The chain is built from TRBV28 and TRBJ1-2; 11 bases are shared with TRBD1. There are 15 residues in the CDR3. J lost 8 bases, V lost 6 bases, and 11 bases had no gene match. CDR1 and CDR2 (germline): MDHEN, SYDVKM. The CDR3 sequence: CASSKPGQGVLGYTF. DNA for the CDR3: TGTGCCAGCAGCAAACCGGGACAGGGGGTATTAGGCTACACCTTC.

The chain uses TRBV5-1 and TRBJ2-7, with 7 bases matching TRBD1. The junction had 8 bases not matched to a gene; V was cut back by 4 bases and J by 4 bases. The CDR3 extends over 14 amino acids. The germline gives CDR1 SGHRS, CDR2 YFSETQ. The CDR3 DNA reads as TGCGCCAGCAGCCCCCCGGGACAGTTATACGAGCAGTACTTC. Protein: CASSPPGQLYEQYF.